This T cell receptor beta chain comes out of a study of radiotherapy plus CTLA-4 blockade in lung cancer. Findings and limits, study-wide: TCR clones from tumors expanded in blood after radiotherapy plus ipilimumab.

In the case of this clone: What it binds is unknown.

Using immunoSEQ multiplex PCR, the repertoire was profiled, and TCRdb retains in-frame clones only, with some absent. The table shows approximately 90,000 clones, with about 83% occurring only once. The CDR3 is 15 amino acids. Germline V lookup: CDR1 MNHNY, CDR2 SVGAGI (reference sequence). The V gene lost 7 bases and the J gene lost 3 bases, with 17 bases spanning the gap. V is TRBV6-6 and J is TRBJ2-3; weak D call: TRBD2 (7 bases). The sequence derives from a human donor with non-small cell lung cancer who had stable disease on radiotherapy plus ipilimumab. This specimen was peripheral blood, taken from a patient treated with radiotherapy plus ipilimumab. The CDR3 protein is CASTLGGVGTDTQYF. The CDR3 DNA follows: TGTGCCAGCACCCTAGGGGGGGTGGGGACAGATACGCAGTATTTT.